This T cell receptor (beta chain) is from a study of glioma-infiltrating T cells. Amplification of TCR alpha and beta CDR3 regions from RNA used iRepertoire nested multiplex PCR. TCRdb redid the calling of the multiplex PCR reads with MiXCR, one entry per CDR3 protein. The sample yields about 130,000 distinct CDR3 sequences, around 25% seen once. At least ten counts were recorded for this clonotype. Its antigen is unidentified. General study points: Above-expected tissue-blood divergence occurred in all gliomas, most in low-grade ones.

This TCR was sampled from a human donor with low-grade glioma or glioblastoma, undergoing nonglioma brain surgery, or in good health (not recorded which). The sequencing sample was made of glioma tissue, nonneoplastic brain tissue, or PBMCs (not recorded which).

This CDR3 reads CSARAGQGGETQYF. CDR3 nucleotide sequence: TGCAGTGCTAGAGCCGGACAGGGAGGAGAGACCCAGTACTTC. The chain uses TRBV20-1 and TRBJ2-5, with 8 nucleotides matching TRBD1. V lost 1 base, J lost 4 bases, and 5 bases stayed unmatched. The CDR3 has 14 amino acids. Germline CDR1 DFQATT, CDR2 SNEGSKA (reference sequence).